This T cell receptor beta chain was retrieved from a study of human T cells and chemical hapten exposure. Study as a whole: For the roughly 24-week duration of the study, patients were given weekly doses of diphenylcyclopropenone on the scalp. Read at 6 days, the patch tests placed 0.01% DPC on the upper back.

Time point defined: patch test 1, 2 weeks after DPC sensitization. The treatment here: therapeutic diphenylcyclopropenone sensitization with weekly scalp DPC. Individual cDNA molecules each carried unique molecular identifiers attached by the library. TCRdb re-analysed the RACE reads in MiXCR, keeping a single row per CDR3 protein. Of tens of thousands of distinct CDR3 sequences listed, about 11% are singletons. The sequence came from a woman in her fifties or sixties with alopecia areata. Some clones in this sample may be carry-over from other donors' samples. The starting material was whole blood, obtained in connection with sensitization to the hapten diphenylcyclopropenone (DPC).

The DNA for the CDR3 is TGTGCCACCCGGGGGGCAATTAGTGGTCAGCCCCAGCATTTT. This gives the protein CATRGAISGQPQHF. The chain recombines TRBV19 with TRBJ1-5; a weak D match, TRBD1 (6 bases). CDR1 and CDR2 (germline): LNHDA, SQIVND (reference sequence). V lost 10 bases and J lost 6, with 19 bases in between. This CDR3 has 14 amino acids.